What follows are 14 T cell receptor beta chains derived from one specimen sequenced in a study of blood T cell repertoires in COVID-19. Profiled with immunoSEQ multiplex PCR; TCRdb holds only in-frame clones, not every one. This sample has about 130,000 clones, with 75% to 90% found just once. Specimen: peripheral blood. The receptors were gathered from a human donor in a cohort sampled during active COVID-19.

This chain uses TRBV2 with TRBJ2-1; tentative D call: TRBD2 (6 bases). The V end was cut by 8 bases, the J end by 7 bases, with 9 bases between. The CDR3 runs to 11 residues. Germline values: CDR1 SNHLY, CDR2 FYNNEI. The chain's CDR3 is CASAGTNEQFF. In nucleotides, the CDR3 is TGTGCCAGCGCCGGGACTAATGAGCAGTTCTTC.

The chain employs TRBV29-1 and TRBJ2-4; D not resolved. The V gene's germline CDR1 is SQVTM and CDR2 ANQGSEA. The CDR3 totals 15 residues. V was pared by 4 bases and J by 0 bases, with 13 bases between. This CDR3 is CSVVIVTVAKNIQYF. CDR3 bases: TGCAGCGTTGTTATCGTGACTGTAGCCAAAAACATTCAGTACTTC.

The J gene is TRBJ1-1, the V gene TRBV6-2 or TRBV6-3, with D perhaps TRBD1 (6 bases). The length of the CDR3 is 13 residues. CDR1 is MNHEY, CDR2 SVGEGT, per germline. V was pared by 3 bases and J by 7 bases, with 12 bases between. This CDR3 is CASSYGGAIEAFF. The CDR3, as DNA: TGTGCCAGCAGTTATGGGGGGGCAATTGAAGCTTTCTTT.

The rearrangement links TRBV2 to TRBJ1-4; D is perhaps TRBD1 (6 bases). Trimming took 5 bases from V and 4 from J, leaving 17 bases between them. This CDR3 has 16 amino acids. Germline V gives CDR1 SNHLY, CDR2 FYNNEI. CDR3 coding DNA: TGTGCCAGCAGTCTGAATACAGGGCGGATTAATGAAAAACTGTTTTTT. Its protein product is CASSLNTGRINEKLFF.

CDR3: CASSYLSLGAIEKLFF. For the CDR3, the DNA is TGTGCCAGCAGTTACCTCTCGCTGGGGGCCATTGAAAAACTGTTTTTT. V and J are TRBV6-5 and TRBJ1-4, with D possibly TRBD1 on 6 matching bases. Trimming removed 2 bases at V and 7 bases at J, with 17 bases between. CDR1 and CDR2 from the germline V gene are MNHEY and SVGAGI. The CDR3 runs 16 residues.

The chain uses TRBV7-9 and TRBJ2-6; weak D call: TRBD2 (6 bases). Germline CDR1 and CDR2: SEHNR and FQNEAQ (reference sequence). The CDR3 is made up of 18 amino acids. Trimming took off 5 bases at V and 4 bases at J, with 21 bases between the two ends. This chain's CDR3 is CASSPPGLPSRGANVLTF. The CDR3 DNA is TGTGCCAGCAGCCCCCCGGGACTCCCCTCGAGAGGGGCCAACGTCCTGACTTTC.

V usage is TRBV30 and J usage is TRBJ1-4; D perhaps matches TRBD1 (5 bases). The CDR3 totals 14 residues. V lost 2 bases to trimming and J lost 5 bases, with 12 bases between them. Germline CDR1 is GTSNPN and CDR2 is SVGIG (reference sequence). The CDR3 here is CAWSLTARNEKLFF. The CDR3 DNA is TGTGCCTGGAGTCTGACAGCACGGAATGAAAAACTGTTTTTT.

This chain links TRBV7-9 with TRBJ1-1; TRBD1 aligns across 8 bases. This CDR3 contains 14 residues. V shed 5 bases and J 4 bases; nucleotides not matched to a gene: 6. Looked up from germline, CDR1 is SEHNR and CDR2 is FQNEAQ (reference sequence). CDR3 DNA: TGTGCCAGCAGCGCGGACAGGGTGGGCACTGAAGCTTTCTTT. Protein: CASSADRVGTEAFF.

This chain connects TRBV18 to TRBJ1-1; D might be TRBD1 (5 bases). This CDR3 comprises 14 residues. The V and J ends lost 1 base and 3 bases respectively, with 9 bases between them. Germline lookup yields CDR1 KGHSH and CDR2 LQKENI. As DNA, the CDR3 is TGTGCCAGCTCACCACAGGGGTCGGACACTGAAGCTTTCTTT. It codes for CASSPQGSDTEAFF.

The chain is built from TRBV6-2 or TRBV6-3 and TRBJ1-1; unclear D gene. The V gene lost 3 bases and the J gene lost 7 bases, with 6 bases spanning the gap. Germline CDR1 and CDR2: MNHEY and SVGEGT. The CDR3 extends over 11 amino acids. CDR3 protein: CASSYWSEAFF. The CDR3 DNA sequence: TGTGCCAGCAGTTATTGGAGTGAAGCTTTCTTT.

The genes are TRBV5-4 and TRBJ1-2, with D perhaps TRBD1 (6 bases). The germline V gene has CDR1 SGHNT and CDR2 YYREEE (reference sequence). V lost 2 bases, J lost 1 base, and 12 bases lay in between. CDR3 length equals 15 residues. CDR3 DNA: TGTGCCAGCAGCTTTGGGGACACCTTTAACTATGGCTACACCTTC. Translating gives CASSFGDTFNYGYTF.

CDR3 amino acids: CASSQLRDRHLDYGYTF. The DNA of the CDR3 is TGTGCCAGTAGTCAACTTAGGGACAGGCACCTCGACTATGGCTACACCTTC. The rearrangement uses TRBV19 and TRBJ1-2; 8 bases are a match to TRBD1. Germline loops: CDR1 LNHDA, CDR2 SQIVND (reference sequence). The CDR3 spans 17 residues. The J segment lost 3 bases and the V segment lost 5 bases, leaving 14 bases of the junction unmatched.

The rearrangement links TRBV6-5 to TRBJ1-2, with 7 bases that match TRBD1. CDR1 MNHEY and CDR2 SVGAGI come from the germline V gene. V dropped 8 bases and J dropped 5; count of bases not matched to a gene: 8. CDR3 length: 13 amino acids. The CDR3 sequence is CASHRDRPYGYTF. The CDR3 DNA follows: TGTGCCAGCCACCGGGACAGACCATATGGCTACACCTTC.

This clone turned up a few times. J is TRBJ2-5 and V is TRBV5-4; 8 bases fit TRBD2. With 0 bases clipped from V and 2 bases from J, the junction kept 6 bases outside the gene matches. Germline assignment: CDR1 SGHNT and CDR2 YYREEE (reference sequence). The CDR3 extends over 16 amino acids. CDR3 loop: CASSLEPGGRQETQYF. The CDR3 DNA sequence: TGTGCCAGCAGCTTGGAACCCGGCGGGAGGCAAGAGACCCAGTACTTC.